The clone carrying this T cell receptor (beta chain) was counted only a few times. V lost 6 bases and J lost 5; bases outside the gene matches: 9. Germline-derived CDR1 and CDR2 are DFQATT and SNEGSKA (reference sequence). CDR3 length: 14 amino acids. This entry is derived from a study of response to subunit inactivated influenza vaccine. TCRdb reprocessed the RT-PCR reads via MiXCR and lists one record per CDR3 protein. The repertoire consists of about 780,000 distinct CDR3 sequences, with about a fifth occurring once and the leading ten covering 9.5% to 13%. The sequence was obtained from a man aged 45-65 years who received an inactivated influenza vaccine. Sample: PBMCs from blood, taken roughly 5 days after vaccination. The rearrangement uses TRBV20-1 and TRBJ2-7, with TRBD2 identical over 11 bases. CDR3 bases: TGCAGTGCGGACTCTAGCGGGGGGTTCAACGAGCAGTACTTC. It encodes CSADSSGGFNEQYF.